These 3 T cell receptor beta chains were sequenced from one sample in a study of blood T cell repertoires in COVID-19. Sequenced by immunoSEQ multiplex PCR; TCRdb stores in-frame clones only, minus some. The sample has some 380,000 clones, around 87% seen once. The source material was PBMCs or T cells enriched from blood (not recorded which). These TCRs come from a man aged 25 to 40 who had recovered from COVID-19.

This chain links TRBV27 with TRBJ1-1, with TRBD1 matching 7 bases. With V trimmed by 5 bases and J by 0 bases, 6 bases remained unmatched. Looked up from germline, CDR1 is MNHEY and CDR2 is SMNVEV (reference sequence). The CDR3 loop spans 15 amino acids. The CDR3 DNA is TGTGCCAGCAGTCCCAGACAGGGCCTGAACACTGAAGCTTTCTTT. Protein sequence: CASSPRQGLNTEAFF.

The chain carries TRBV19 and TRBJ1-5, with D possibly being TRBD1 (5 bases). The V gene lost 7 bases and the J gene lost 3 bases, with 13 bases spanning the gap. Looked up from germline, CDR1 is LNHDA and CDR2 is SQIVND (reference sequence). CDR3 length equals 14 residues. CDR3 region: CASNERQLNQPQHF. Written as DNA, the CDR3 is TGTGCCAGTAACGAAAGACAGCTCAATCAGCCCCAGCATTTT.

V and J are TRBV10-1 and TRBJ2-7, with 7 bases fitting TRBD1. Germline CDR1 is WNHNN and CDR2 is SYGVQD (reference sequence). The CDR3 spans 14 residues. The ends lost 6 bases at V and 2 bases at J; junction bases unmatched: 7. CDR3 coding DNA: TGCGCCAGCAGCGACAGGGCGAATCCCTACGAGCAGTACTTC. This translates into CASSDRANPYEQYF.